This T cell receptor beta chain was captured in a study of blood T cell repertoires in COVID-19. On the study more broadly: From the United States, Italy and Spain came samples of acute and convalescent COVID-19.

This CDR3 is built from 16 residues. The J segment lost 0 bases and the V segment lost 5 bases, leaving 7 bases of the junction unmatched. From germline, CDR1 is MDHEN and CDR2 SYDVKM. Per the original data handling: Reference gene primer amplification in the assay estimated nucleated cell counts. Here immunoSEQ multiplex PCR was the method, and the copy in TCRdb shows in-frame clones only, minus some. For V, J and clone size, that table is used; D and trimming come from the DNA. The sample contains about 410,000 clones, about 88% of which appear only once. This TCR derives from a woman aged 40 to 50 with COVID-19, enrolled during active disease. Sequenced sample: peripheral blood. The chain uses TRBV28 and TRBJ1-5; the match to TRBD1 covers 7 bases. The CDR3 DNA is TGTGCCAGCAGTCGAGCTAGACAGGGTAGCAATCAGCCCCAGCATTTT. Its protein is CASSRARQGSNQPQHF.